These T cell receptor beta chains were read from a single sample in a study of regulatory T cells in long-lasting Graves disease. One entry per CDR3 protein results from TCRdb running MiXCR on the multiplex PCR reads. The sample lists almost 450,000 distinct CDR3 sequences, 16% occurring once. This same sample was also taken into another study, of T cells in Graves' hyperthyroidism and ophthalmopathy.

The sequencing used peripheral blood mononuclear cells (PBMCs), collected at new diagnosis, from a patient treated with antithyroid drugs. The receptor set was obtained from a woman aged 30 to 39 with Graves disease. Each CDR3 is given with its conserved first and last residue. Each record gives: D gene, J gene, V gene, clone size, CDR3 protein, CDR3 DNA. D genes are given only for firm matches. Not all rows give a size; the values are once, few, many and, for expanded clones, a class.

NA,TRBJ1-2,TRBV5-1,many,CASSLWQTTGGYTF,TGCGCCAGCAGCTTGTGGCAGACAACTGGAGGCTACACCTTC
TRBD1,TRBJ1-1,TRBV20-1,many,CSATRTGGPEAFF,TGCAGTGCTACCCGGACAGGGGGCCCTGAAGCTTTCTTT
NA,TRBJ1-2,TRBV29-1,NA,CSVLDRNHGYTF,TGCAGCGTGCTAGACAGGAACCATGGCTACACCTTC
NA,TRBJ1-4,TRBV20-1,NA,CSARAGVAEKLFF,TGCAGTGCTAGGGCAGGGGTGGCTGAAAAACTGTTTTTT
NA,TRBJ1-1,TRBV30,many,CRMNRDMNTEAFF,TGCCGAATGAACAGGGACATGAACACTGAAGCTTTCTTT
NA,TRBJ1-4,TRBV29-1,few,CSVGRGADEKLFF,TGCAGCGTTGGCAGGGGTGCGGATGAAAAACTGTTTTTT
TRBD1,TRBJ2-3,TRBV24-1,many,CATSDPGTGDSPDTQYF,TGTGCCACCAGTGATCCCGGGACAGGGGATTCGCCAGATACGCAGTATTTT
TRBD2,TRBJ2-1,TRBV2,NA,CASSPSTGLAGAAYNEQFF,TGTGCCAGCAGCCCATCCACCGGGCTAGCGGGAGCTGCCTACAATGAGCAGTTCTTC
TRBD1,TRBJ2-6,TRBV11-2,many,CASSHPRTGKPGANVLTF,TGTGCCAGCAGCCATCCCCGGACAGGGAAGCCTGGGGCCAACGTCCTGACTTTC
NA,TRBJ1-5,TRBV29-1,many,CSASQGGDQPQHF,TGCAGCGCCAGCCAGGGAGGGGATCAGCCCCAGCATTTT
TRBD1,TRBJ1-5,TRBV28,NA,CASSLGGTGVVQPQHF,TGTGCCAGCAGTTTAGGGGGGACAGGGGTCGTTCAGCCCCAGCATTTT
NA,TRBJ1-1,TRBV5-1,few,CASSFDPLEAFF,TGCGCCAGCAGCTTCGATCCTCTGGAAGCTTTCTTT
NA,TRBJ2-5,TRBV5-6,NA,CASSPGSGLYQETQYF,TGTGCCAGCAGCCCGGGGAGCGGGTTGTACCAAGAGACCCAGTACTTC
TRBD2,TRBJ2-3,TRBV20-1,few,CSASGTSGAHTQYF,TGCAGTGCTAGTGGGACTAGCGGGGCCCATACGCAGTATTTT
NA,TRBJ2-6,TRBV18,NA,CASRTSGANVLTF,TGTGCCAGCCGTACCTCTGGGGCCAACGTCCTGACTTTC